This T cell receptor (beta chain) was found in a study of T cells expressing NK-cell markers. Study-level background: In sorted CD3+CD56+NKG2C+, CD3+CD56+NKG2C- and CD3+CD56-NKG2C+ T cells, TCR beta repertoires were obtained. General study findings and limits: The HCMV specificity of the expanded NKG2C+ T cell clones stayed unresolved. Of the CD8+ T cells in roughly 6 donors, roughly 1.0-7.5% belonged to dominant NKG2C+ clonotypes.

The CDR3 is 14 amino acids. TCRdb processed the 5' RACE reads again and assigns one entry to each CDR3 protein, with no DNA. Across about 150,000 distinct CDR3 sequences, the top ten clones capture 9.5% to 15% of the sample. To note about this clonotype: Its antigen is unknown.

The receptor's source is a man younger than 35 in good health. The chain couples TRBV12-3 or TRBV12-4 to TRBJ2-1; TCRdb's assignment of TRBD2 cannot be checked, as there is no DNA. The sample was blood T cells: a sorted CD56 or NKG2C T cell subset, CD4+ or CD8+ T cells, or bulk PBMC T cells (not recorded which). The CDR3 loop is CASSLASVYNEQFF.